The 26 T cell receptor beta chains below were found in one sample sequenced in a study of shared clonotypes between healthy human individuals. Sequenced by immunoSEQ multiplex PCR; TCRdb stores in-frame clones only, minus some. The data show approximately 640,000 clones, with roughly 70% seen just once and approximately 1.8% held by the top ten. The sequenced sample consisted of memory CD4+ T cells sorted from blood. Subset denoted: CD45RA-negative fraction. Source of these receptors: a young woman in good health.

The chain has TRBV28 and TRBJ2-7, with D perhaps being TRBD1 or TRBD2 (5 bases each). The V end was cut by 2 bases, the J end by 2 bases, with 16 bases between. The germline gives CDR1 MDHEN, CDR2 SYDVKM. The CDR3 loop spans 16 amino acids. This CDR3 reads CASSLVQGDPPYEQYF. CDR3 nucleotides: TGTGCCAGCAGTTTAGTCCAAGGGGACCCGCCCTACGAGCAGTACTTC.

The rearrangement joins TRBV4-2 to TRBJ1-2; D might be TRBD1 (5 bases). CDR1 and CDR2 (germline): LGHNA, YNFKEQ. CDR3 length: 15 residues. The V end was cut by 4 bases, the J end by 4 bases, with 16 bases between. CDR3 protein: CASSPRLLDSYGYTF. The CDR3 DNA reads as TGTGCCAGCAGCCCCCGTCTCCTTGACAGCTATGGCTACACCTTC.

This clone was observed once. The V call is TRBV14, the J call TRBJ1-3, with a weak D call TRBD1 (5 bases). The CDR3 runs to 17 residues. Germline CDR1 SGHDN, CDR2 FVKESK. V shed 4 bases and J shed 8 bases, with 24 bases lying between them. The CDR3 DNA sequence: TGTGCCAGCAGCCCGGGACCGACAATGCCCCAATTAGACACCATATATTTT. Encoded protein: CASSPGPTMPQLDTIYF.

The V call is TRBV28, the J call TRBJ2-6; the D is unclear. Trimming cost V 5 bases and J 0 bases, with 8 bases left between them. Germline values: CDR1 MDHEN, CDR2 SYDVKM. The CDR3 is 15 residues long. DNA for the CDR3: TGTGCCAGCAGTGTCTTGTTCTCTGGGGCCAACGTCCTGACTTTC. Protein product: CASSVLFSGANVLTF.

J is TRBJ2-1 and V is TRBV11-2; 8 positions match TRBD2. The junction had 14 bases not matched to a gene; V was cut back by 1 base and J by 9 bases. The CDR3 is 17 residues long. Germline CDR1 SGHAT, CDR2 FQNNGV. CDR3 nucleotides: TGTGCCAGCAGCTTAGTCCCCACTAGCGGAGGGTCCGGTGAGCAGTTCTTC. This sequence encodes CASSLVPTSGGSGEQFF.

CDR3 in DNA: TGTGCCAGCAGTTTATCAGGGGTGACTGGAAACACCATATATTTT. Protein sequence: CASSLSGVTGNTIYF. The chain joins TRBV28 to TRBJ1-3, with D possibly matching TRBD1 (6 bases). The CDR3 totals 15 residues. Germline CDR1 and CDR2: MDHEN and SYDVKM. Trimming cost V 1 base and J 2 bases, with 9 bases left between them.

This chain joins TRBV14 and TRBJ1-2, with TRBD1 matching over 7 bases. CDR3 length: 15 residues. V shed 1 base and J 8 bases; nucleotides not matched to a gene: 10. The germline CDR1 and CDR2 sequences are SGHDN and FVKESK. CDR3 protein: CASSQVSRGLTGYTF. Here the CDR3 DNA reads TGTGCCAGCAGCCAAGTTTCTAGGGGGCTGACCGGCTACACCTTC.

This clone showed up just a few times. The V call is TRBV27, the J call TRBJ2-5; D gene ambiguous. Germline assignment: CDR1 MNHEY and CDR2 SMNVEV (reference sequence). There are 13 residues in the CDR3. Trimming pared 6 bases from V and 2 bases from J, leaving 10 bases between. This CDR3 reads CASRNFVQETQYF. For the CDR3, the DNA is TGTGCCAGCAGAAACTTTGTACAAGAGACCCAGTACTTC.

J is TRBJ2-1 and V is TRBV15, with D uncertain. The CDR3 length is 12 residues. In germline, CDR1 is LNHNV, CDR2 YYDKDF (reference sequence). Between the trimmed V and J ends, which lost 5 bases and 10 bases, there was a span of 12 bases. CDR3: CATSGSIGEQFF. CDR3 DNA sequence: TGTGCCACCAGCGGTTCGATAGGAGAGCAGTTCTTC.

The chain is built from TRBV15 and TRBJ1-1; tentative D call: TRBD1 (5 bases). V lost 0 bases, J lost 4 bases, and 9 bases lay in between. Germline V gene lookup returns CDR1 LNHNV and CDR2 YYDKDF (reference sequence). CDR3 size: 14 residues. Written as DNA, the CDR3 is TGTGCCACCAGCAGAGATCGGGGGTCCACTGAAGCTTTCTTT. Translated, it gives CATSRDRGSTEAFF.

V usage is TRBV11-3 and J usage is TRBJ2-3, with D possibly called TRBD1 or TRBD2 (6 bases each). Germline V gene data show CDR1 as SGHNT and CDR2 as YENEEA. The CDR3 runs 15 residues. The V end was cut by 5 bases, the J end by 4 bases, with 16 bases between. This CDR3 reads CASSRVGGSSDTQYF. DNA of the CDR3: TGTGCCAGCAGCAGGGTAGGGGGGAGCTCAGATACGCAGTATTTT.

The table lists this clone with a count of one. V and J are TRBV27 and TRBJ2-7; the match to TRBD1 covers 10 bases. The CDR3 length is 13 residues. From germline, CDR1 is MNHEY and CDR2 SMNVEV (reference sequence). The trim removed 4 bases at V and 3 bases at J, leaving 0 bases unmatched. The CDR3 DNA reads TGTGCCAGCAGTTGGGACAGGGGCTACGAGCAGTACTTC. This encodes CASSWDRGYEQYF.

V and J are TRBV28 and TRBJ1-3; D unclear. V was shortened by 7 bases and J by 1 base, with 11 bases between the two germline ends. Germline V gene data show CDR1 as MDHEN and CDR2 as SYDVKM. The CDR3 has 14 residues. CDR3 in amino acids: CASTSKGSGNTIYF. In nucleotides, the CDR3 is TGTGCCAGCACCTCAAAAGGGTCTGGAAACACCATATATTTT.

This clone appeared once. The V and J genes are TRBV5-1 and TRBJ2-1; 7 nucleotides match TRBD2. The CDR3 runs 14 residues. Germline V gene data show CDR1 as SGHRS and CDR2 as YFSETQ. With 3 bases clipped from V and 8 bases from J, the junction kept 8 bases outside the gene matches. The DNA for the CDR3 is TGCGCCAGCAGCTCTAGCGGTTCAACCGATGAGCAGTTCTTC. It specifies CASSSSGSTDEQFF.

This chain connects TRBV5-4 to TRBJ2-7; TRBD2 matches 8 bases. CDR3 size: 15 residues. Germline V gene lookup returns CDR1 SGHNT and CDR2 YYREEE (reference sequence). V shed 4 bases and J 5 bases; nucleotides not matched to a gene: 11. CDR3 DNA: TGTGCCAGCAGCCAGAGGACTAGCCGTCTCAACGAGCAGTACTTC. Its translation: CASSQRTSRLNEQYF.

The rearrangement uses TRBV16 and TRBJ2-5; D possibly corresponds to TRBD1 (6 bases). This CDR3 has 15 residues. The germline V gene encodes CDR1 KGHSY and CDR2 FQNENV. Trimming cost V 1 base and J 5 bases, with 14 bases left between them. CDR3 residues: CASSQYQVQGETQYF. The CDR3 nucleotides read TGTGCCAGCAGCCAATATCAAGTCCAGGGGGAGACCCAGTACTTC.

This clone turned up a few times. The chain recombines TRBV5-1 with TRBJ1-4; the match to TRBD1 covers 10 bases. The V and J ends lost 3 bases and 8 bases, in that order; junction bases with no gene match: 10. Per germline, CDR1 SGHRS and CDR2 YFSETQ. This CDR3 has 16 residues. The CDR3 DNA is TGCGCCAGCAGCTGGGCGACAGGGGGCTCGTCAGAAAAACTGTTTTTT. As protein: CASSWATGGSSEKLFF.

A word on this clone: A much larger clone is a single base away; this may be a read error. This CDR3 is CASSRQGNTEAFF. CDR3 in DNA: TGTGCCAGCAGCAGACAGGGAAACACTGAAGCTTTCTTT. The chain uses TRBV5-5 and TRBJ1-1; TRBD1 matches at 7 bases. CDR1 SGHKS and CDR2 YYEKEE come from the germline V gene (reference sequence). Trimming removed 4 bases from V and 2 bases from J; junction bases left unmatched: 2. This CDR3 comprises 13 residues. The whole variable domain, remainder taken from reference TRBV5-5 and TRBJ1-1, is DAGVTQSPTHLIKTRGQQVTLRCSPISGHKSVSWYQQVLGQGPQFIFQYYEKEERGRGNFPDRFSARQFPNYSSELNVNALLLGDSALYLCASSRQGNTEAFFGQGTRLTVV.

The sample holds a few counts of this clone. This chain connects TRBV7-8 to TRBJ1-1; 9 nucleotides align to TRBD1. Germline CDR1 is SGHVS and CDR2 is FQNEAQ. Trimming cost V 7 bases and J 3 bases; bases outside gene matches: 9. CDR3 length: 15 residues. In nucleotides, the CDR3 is TGTGCCAGCACCAACCGGGACAGGGTAGACACTGAAGCTTTCTTT. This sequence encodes CASTNRDRVDTEAFF.

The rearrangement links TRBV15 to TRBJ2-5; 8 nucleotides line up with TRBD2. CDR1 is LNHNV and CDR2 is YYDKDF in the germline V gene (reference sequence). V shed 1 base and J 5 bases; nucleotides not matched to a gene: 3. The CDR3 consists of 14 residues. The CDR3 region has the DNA TGTGCCACCAGCAGAGGACTAGCGTTCGAGACCCAGTACTTC. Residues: CATSRGLAFETQYF.

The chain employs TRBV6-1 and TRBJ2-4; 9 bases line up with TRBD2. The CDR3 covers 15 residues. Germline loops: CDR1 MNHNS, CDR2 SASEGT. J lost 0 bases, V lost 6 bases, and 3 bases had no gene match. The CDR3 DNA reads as TGTGCCAGCAGAGCACTAGCGGGAGCCAAAAACATTCAGTACTTC. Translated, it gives CASRALAGAKNIQYF.

The CDR3 DNA sequence: TGTGCCAGCAGTTCCCTTTGGGGGGGCTCTGAAGCTTTCTTT. Protein: CASSSLWGGSEAFF. This chain connects TRBV28 to TRBJ1-1; possibly TRBD1 for D (6 bases). The CDR3 totals 14 residues. Germline loops: CDR1 MDHEN, CDR2 SYDVKM. V lost 4 bases to trimming and J lost 6 bases, with 15 bases between them. The full variable domain, completed using reference TRBV28 and TRBJ1-1, is DVKVTQSSRYLVKRTGEKVFLECVQDMDHENMFWYRQDPGLGLRLIYFSYDVKMKEKGDIPEGYSVSREKKERFSLILESASTNQTSMYLCASSSLWGGSEAFFGQGTRLTVV.

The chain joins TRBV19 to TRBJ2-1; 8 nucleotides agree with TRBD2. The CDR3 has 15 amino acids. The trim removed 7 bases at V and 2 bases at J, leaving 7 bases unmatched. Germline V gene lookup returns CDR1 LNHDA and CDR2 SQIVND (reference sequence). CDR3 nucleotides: TGTGCCAGTAACGGTGCGGGGGGCCCCTACAATGAGCAGTTCTTC. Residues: CASNGAGGPYNEQFF.

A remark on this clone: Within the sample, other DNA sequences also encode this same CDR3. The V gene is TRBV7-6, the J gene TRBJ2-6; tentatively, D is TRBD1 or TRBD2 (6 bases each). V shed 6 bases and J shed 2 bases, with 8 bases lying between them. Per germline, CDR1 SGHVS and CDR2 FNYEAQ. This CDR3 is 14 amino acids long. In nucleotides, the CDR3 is TGTGCCAGCAGAAGGGGGGCTGGGGCCAACGTCCTGACTTTC. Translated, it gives CASRRGAGANVLTF.

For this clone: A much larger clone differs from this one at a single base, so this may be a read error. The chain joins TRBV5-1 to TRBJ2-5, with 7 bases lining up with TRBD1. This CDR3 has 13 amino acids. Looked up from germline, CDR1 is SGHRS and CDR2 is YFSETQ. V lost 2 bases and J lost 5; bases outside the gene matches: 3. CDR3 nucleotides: TGCGCCAGCAGCTTTGGACAGGTGGAGACCCAGTACTTC. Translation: CASSFGQVETQYF. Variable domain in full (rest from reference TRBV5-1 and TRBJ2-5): KAGVTQTPRYLIKTRGQQVTLSCSPISGHRSVSWYQQTPGQGLQFLFEYFSETQRNKGNFPGRFSGRQFSNSRSEMNVSTLELGDSALYLCASSFGQVETQYFGPGTRLLVL.

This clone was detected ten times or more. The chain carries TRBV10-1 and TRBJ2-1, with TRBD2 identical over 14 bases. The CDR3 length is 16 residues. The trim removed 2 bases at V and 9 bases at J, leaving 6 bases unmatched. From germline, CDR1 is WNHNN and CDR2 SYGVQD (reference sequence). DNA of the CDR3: TGCGCCAGCAGTGAGGGACTAGCGGGAGGACGGGGTGAGCAGTTCTTC. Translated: CASSEGLAGGRGEQFF.